These 4 T cell receptor beta chains originate from one sample sequenced in a study of blood T cell repertoires in COVID-19. TCRdb keeps only in-frame clones here, not all; method: immunoSEQ multiplex PCR. The table records approximately 160,000 clones, about 85% of them present only once. The sample consisted of peripheral blood. The receptor source for this set is a man aged 60 to 69 who had recovered from COVID-19.

Points on this clone: Other DNA sequences in the sample encode the same CDR3. The chain is built from TRBV19 and TRBJ1-4, with 7 bases identical to TRBD1. V shed 3 bases and J 5 bases; nucleotides not matched to a gene: 3. This CDR3 has 14 amino acids. Germline assignment: CDR1 LNHDA and CDR2 SQIVND (reference sequence). The CDR3 DNA reads as TGTGCCAGTAGTATTGGGACAGCAAATGAAAAACTGTTTTTT. Protein sequence: CASSIGTANEKLFF.

The chain combines TRBV7-9 with TRBJ1-2; D remains ambiguous. With 3 bases removed from V and 4 bases from J, the gap between germline ends came to 15 bases. The germline gives CDR1 SEHNR, CDR2 FQNEAQ (reference sequence). This CDR3 is 15 amino acids long. The CDR3 here is CASSFGPERGYGYTF. The CDR3 region has the DNA TGTGCCAGCAGCTTTGGCCCAGAACGTGGCTATGGCTACACCTTC.

The chain has TRBV9 and TRBJ2-1; 7 bases line up with TRBD2. This CDR3 has 13 amino acids. V gave up 0 bases and J gave up 9 bases; unmatched junction bases: 3. The germline V gene encodes CDR1 SGDLS and CDR2 YYNGEE. CDR3 coding DNA: TGTGCCAGCAGCGTAGGGGGCGGGGGTGAGCAGTTCTTC. Amino acid sequence: CASSVGGGGEQFF. Using reference TRBV9 and TRBJ2-1 for the parts outside the CDR3, the full variable domain is DSGVTQTPKHLITATGQRVTLRCSPRSGDLSVYWYQQSLDQGLQFLIQYYNGEERAKGNILERFSAQQFPDLHSELNLSSLELGDSALYFCASSVGGGGEQFFGPGTRLTVL.

The V gene is TRBV11-3, the J gene TRBJ2-1; no firm D call. Germline V gene sequence: CDR1 SGHNT, CDR2 YENEEA. V was pared by 2 bases and J by 4 bases, with 21 bases between. This CDR3 region has 18 residues. DNA for the CDR3: TGTGCCAGCAGCTTATCGGTATATGCAGGTGATTTATACAATGAGCAGTTCTTC. Amino acids: CASSLSVYAGDLYNEQFF.